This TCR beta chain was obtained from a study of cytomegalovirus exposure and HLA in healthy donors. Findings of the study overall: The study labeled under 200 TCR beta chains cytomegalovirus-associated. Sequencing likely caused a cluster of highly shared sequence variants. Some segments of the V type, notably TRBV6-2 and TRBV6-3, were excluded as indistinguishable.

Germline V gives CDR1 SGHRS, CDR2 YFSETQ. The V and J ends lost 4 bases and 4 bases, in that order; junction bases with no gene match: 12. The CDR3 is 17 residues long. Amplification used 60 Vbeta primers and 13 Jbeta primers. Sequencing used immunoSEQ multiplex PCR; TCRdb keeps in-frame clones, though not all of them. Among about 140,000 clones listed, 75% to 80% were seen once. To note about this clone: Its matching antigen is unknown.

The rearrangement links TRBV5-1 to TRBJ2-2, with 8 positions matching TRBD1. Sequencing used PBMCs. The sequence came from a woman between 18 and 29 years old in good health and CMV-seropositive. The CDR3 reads CASSRTGSPTSTGELFF. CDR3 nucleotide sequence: TGCGCCAGCAGCCGGACAGGGTCACCCACGAGCACCGGGGAGCTGTTTTTT.